This T cell receptor beta chain was identified during a study of shared clonotypes between healthy human individuals. Study summary: Aged between 18 and 49, the donors were a couple of women and a few men.

The germline gives CDR1 MGHRA, CDR2 YSYEKL. The CDR3 covers 15 residues. The V end lost 4 bases, the J end lost 1 base, and 13 bases lay between the germline ends. At a deep level, the assay was run. Produced via immunoSEQ multiplex PCR; TCRdb's table is partial and in-frame only. The table lists approximately 940,000 clones, roughly 72% of them singletons, with about 1.5% in the top ten. Donors included only healthy HIV-negative adults lacking recent acute infections or vaccinations. CD4+ cells yielded CD45RA+ naive and CD45RA-negative memory subsets. This clone has more than one count but fewer than ten.

The TCR was taken from a man between 18 and 29 years old in good health. The rearrangement joins TRBV4-1 to TRBJ2-5; D remains ambiguous. Input material: memory CD4+ T cells sorted from blood. This sample's subset: CD45RA-negative fraction. In DNA, the CDR3 is TGCGCCAGCAGCCGATCAGCCGGGTCCCAAGAGACCCAGTACTTC. It is translated as CASSRSAGSQETQYF.